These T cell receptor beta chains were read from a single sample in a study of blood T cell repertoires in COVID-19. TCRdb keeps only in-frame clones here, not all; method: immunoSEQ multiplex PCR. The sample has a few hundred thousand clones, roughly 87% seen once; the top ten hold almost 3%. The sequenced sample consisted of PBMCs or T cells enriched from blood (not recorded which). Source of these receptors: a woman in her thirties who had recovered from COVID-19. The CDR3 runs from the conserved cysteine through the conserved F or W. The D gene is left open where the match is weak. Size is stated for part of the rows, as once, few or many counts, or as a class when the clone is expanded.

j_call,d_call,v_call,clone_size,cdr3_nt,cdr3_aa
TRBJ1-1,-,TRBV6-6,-,TGTGCCAGCAGTTGGTACGGGAGGCCCAACACTGAAGCTTTCTTT,CASSWYGRPNTEAFF
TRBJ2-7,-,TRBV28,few,TGTGCCAGCACCCCTCATAGGACAGACATCCTCTACGAGCAGTACTTC,CASTPHRTDILYEQYF
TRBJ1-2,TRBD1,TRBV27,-,TGTGCCAGCAGAGACAGGGCCGAGGGCTACACCTTC,CASRDRAEGYTF
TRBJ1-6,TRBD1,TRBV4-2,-,TGTGCCAGCAGCCAAACGACAGGGACTAATTCACCCCTCCACTTT,CASSQTTGTNSPLHF
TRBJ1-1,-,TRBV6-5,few,TGTGCCAGCAGTTACCAGGGGCAAACTGAAGCTTTCTTT,CASSYQGQTEAFF
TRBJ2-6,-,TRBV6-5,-,TGTGCCAGCACTCAGGGTTCTGGGGCCAACGTCCTGACTTTC,CASTQGSGANVLTF
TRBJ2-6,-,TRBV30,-,TGTGCCTGGACTAACTCTGGGGCCAACGTCCTGACTTTC,CAWTNSGANVLTF
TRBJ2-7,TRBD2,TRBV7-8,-,TGTGCCAGCAGCGCCGTAGCGGGGATAATTTACGAGCAGTACTTC,CASSAVAGIIYEQYF
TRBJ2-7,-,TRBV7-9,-,TGTGCCAGCAGCGTTACAGCGGCCTACGAGCAGTACTTC,CASSVTAAYEQYF
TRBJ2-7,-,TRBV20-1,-,TGCAGTGCTAGGGGGGGATCCGAGCAGTACTTC,CSARGGSEQYF
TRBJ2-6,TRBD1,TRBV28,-,TGTGCCAGCAGTTTTGGGACAGGGGTCTCTGGGGCCAACGTCCTGACTTTC,CASSFGTGVSGANVLTF
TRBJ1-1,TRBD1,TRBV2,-,TGTGCCAGCAGTGATGGGACAGGGACGAACACTGAAGCTTTCTTT,CASSDGTGTNTEAFF
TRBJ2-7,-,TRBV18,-,TGTGCCAGCTCACCACCGGGGCACCGGTACGAGCAGTACTTC,CASSPPGHRYEQYF
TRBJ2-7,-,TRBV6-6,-,TGTGCCAGCAGGCGAGAAGGGGGCGAGCAGTACTTC,CASRREGGEQYF
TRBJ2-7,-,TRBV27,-,TGTGCCAGCAGTTTATCTCGGACGGCTAGGGGGTCCGAGCAGTACTTC,CASSLSRTARGSEQYF
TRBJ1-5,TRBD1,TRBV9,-,TGTGCCAGCAGCGGCGGACAGGGTGGGCAGCCCCAGCATTTT,CASSGGQGGQPQHF
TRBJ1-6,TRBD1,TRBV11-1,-,TGTGCCAGCGATACGACAGGGGCATCGGGATCACCCCTCCACTTT,CASDTTGASGSPLHF
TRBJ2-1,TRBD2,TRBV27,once,TGTGCCAGCAGTTTATTCGGGAGGGCCGAAAGAACTAAATACAATGAGCAGTTCTTC,CASSLFGRAERTKYNEQFF
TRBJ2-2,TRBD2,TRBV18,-,TGTGCCAGCTCACCAATCCTAGCGGATACCGGGGAGCTGTTTTTT,CASSPILADTGELFF
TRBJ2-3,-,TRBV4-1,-,TGCGCCAGCAGCCAAGATAATGCCCCAGGGTGGGAAACAGATACGCAGTATTTT,CASSQDNAPGWETDTQYF
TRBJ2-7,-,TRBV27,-,TGTGCCAGCAGAGTACAGGGATATCCTGCCTACGAGCAGTACTTC,CASRVQGYPAYEQYF
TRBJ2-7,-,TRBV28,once,TGTGCCAGCAGTTTCAGGAGGACCTCCTACGAGCAGTACTTC,CASSFRRTSYEQYF
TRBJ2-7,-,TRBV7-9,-,TGTGCCAGCAGCTTGCCTGTAGCAGGGATTTCCTACGAGCAGTACTTC,CASSLPVAGISYEQYF
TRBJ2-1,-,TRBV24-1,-,TGTGCCACCAGTGATTCCCCAGGGCTCTACAATGAGCAGTTCTTC,CATSDSPGLYNEQFF
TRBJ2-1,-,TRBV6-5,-,TGTGCCAGCAGCCAGGGATCTCACCCCTACAATGAGCAGTTCTTC,CASSQGSHPYNEQFF
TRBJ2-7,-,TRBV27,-,TGTGCCAGCAGTTTAAGCGTTGGCGGAGGGTCGGTCGAGCAGTACTTC,CASSLSVGGGSVEQYF
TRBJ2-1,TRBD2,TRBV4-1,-,TGCGCCAGCAGCCAAGTCTTAGCGGGGGAGCAGTTCTTC,CASSQVLAGEQFF
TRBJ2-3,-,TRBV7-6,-,TGTGCCAGCAGCTTCGGGGGAGAGGGAAATACGCAGTATTTT,CASSFGGEGNTQYF
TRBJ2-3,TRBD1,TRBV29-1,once,TGCAGCGTCGGTCCGGGACAGGCGGTATTTGATACGCAGTATTTT,CSVGPGQAVFDTQYF
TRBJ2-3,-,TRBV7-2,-,TGTGCCAGCAGCTTAGGGCGGGGCTTACCAGATACGCAGTATTTT,CASSLGRGLPDTQYF
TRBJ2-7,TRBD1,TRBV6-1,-,TGTGCCAGCAGTGAACCAGGGGGATCCTACGAGCAGTACTTC,CASSEPGGSYEQYF
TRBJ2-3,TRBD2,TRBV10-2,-,TGCGCCAGCAGTTTGGGACTAGCGGGGACAGATACGCAGTATTTT,CASSLGLAGTDTQYF
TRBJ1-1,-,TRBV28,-,TGTGCCAGCAGTTCCCCGGGGGCGGGGGTAAACACTGAAGCTTTCTTT,CASSSPGAGVNTEAFF
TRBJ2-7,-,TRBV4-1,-,TGCGCCAGCAGCCAAGCGGGGTCCTACGAGCAGTACTTC,CASSQAGSYEQYF
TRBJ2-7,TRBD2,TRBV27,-,TGTGCCAGCAGTTCCCCCAACGGGAGGGGCTACGAGCAGTACTTC,CASSSPNGRGYEQYF
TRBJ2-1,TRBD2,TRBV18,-,TGTGCCAGCTCTCCCAGCGGGAGTTGGGACAATGAGCAGTTCTTC,CASSPSGSWDNEQFF
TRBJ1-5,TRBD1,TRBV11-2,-,TGTGCCAGCAGCGAGGACAGGGGGAATCAGCCCCAGCATTTT,CASSEDRGNQPQHF
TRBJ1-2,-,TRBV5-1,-,TGCGCCAGCAGCAAGGCGGAGGATAGTGGTATGTCTGGCTACACCTTC,CASSKAEDSGMSGYTF
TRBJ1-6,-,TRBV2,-,TGTGCCAGCAGTGAAGGTCACTTCTATAATTCACCCCTCCACTTT,CASSEGHFYNSPLHF
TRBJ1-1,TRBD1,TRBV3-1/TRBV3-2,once,TGTGCCAGCAGCCAAGTCAGGGGGGAAGGGGAAGCTTTCTTT,CASSQVRGEGEAFF
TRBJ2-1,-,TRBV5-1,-,TGCGCCAGCAGCTTGACAGGGAATGAGCAGTTCTTC,CASSLTGNEQFF